This passage covers 19 T cell receptor beta chains from one sample sequenced in a study of PD-1 blockade in classical Hodgkin lymphoma. Only in-frame clones appear in the TCRdb table, and some are missing; sequencing was by immunoSEQ multiplex PCR. The table lists about 150,000 clones, about four fifths of them singletons. Brentuximab vedotin exposure varied, and every patient relapsed after autologous stem cell transplantation. Specimen: peripheral blood mononuclear cells (PBMCs), collected before the second cycle of nivolumab. The receptors stem from a human donor with classical Hodgkin lymphoma.

The chain is built from TRBV11-3 and TRBJ2-1; no firm D call. The germline V gene has CDR1 SGHNT and CDR2 YENEEA. V was pared by 5 bases and J by 5 bases, with 10 bases between. This CDR3 is built from 13 residues. The CDR3 sequence: CASSAGQNNEQFF. The CDR3 nucleotides read TGTGCCAGCAGCGCCGGCCAGAACAATGAGCAGTTCTTC.

The chain uses TRBV6-6 and TRBJ1-6, with no clear D. Germline values: CDR1 MNHNY, CDR2 SVGAGI (reference sequence). The V end was cut by 0 bases, the J end by 9 bases, with 12 bases between. The CDR3 length is 15 residues. The DNA for the CDR3 is TGTGCCAGCAGTTACTCCCTTTATCCCCTTTCACCCCTCCACTTT. This codes for CASSYSLYPLSPLHF.

V gene TRBV6-6 combines with J gene TRBJ1-5; no reliable D call. The germline V gene encodes CDR1 MNHNY and CDR2 SVGAGI (reference sequence). The V end was cut by 6 bases, the J end by 2 bases, with 14 bases between. The CDR3 totals 15 residues. This chain's CDR3 is CASSPLSMGNQPQHF. In DNA, the CDR3 is TGTGCCAGCAGCCCACTCTCGATGGGCAATCAGCCCCAGCATTTT.

V usage is TRBV7-9 and J usage is TRBJ2-1; D may be TRBD2 (6 bases). The length of the CDR3 is 15 residues. CDR1 SEHNR and CDR2 FQNEAQ come from the germline V gene (reference sequence). V was trimmed by 1 base and J by 6 bases, leaving 13 bases between them. CDR3 sequence: CASSLDMAGSNEQFF. The CDR3 bases are TGTGCCAGCAGCTTAGATATGGCGGGATCCAATGAGCAGTTCTTC. The full variable domain, in which reference TRBV7-9 and TRBJ2-1 provide the parts outside the CDR3, is DTGVSQNPRHKITKRGQNVTFRCDPISEHNRLYWYRQTLGQGPEFLTYFQNEAQLEKSRLLSDRFSAERPKGSFSTLEIQRTEQGDSAMYLCASSLDMAGSNEQFFGPGTRLTVL.

The chain combines TRBV19 with TRBJ2-6; the match to TRBD1 covers 9 bases. Germline V CDR1 and CDR2: LNHDA, SQIVND (reference sequence). The V segment lost 3 bases and the J segment 0 bases; nucleotides outside the gene matches: 3. There are 17 residues in the CDR3. This chain's CDR3 is CASSMTGGGSGANVLTF. The CDR3 nucleotides are TGTGCCAGTAGTATGACAGGGGGTGGCTCTGGGGCCAACGTCCTGACTTTC. Together with reference TRBV19 and TRBJ2-6, the CDR3 gives the full variable domain: DGGITQSPKYLFRKEGQNVTLSCEQNLNHDAMYWYRQDPGQGLRLIYYSQIVNDFQKGDIAEGYSVSREKKESFPLTVTSAQKNPTAFYLCASSMTGGGSGANVLTFGAGSRLTVL.

J is TRBJ2-7 and V is TRBV9, with D possibly being TRBD2 (5 bases). CDR3 size: 16 residues. V was pared by 0 bases and J by 2 bases, with 15 bases between. Germline V gene data show CDR1 as SGDLS and CDR2 as YYNGEE. The CDR3 spells CASSVGVTAGTYEQYF. For the CDR3, the DNA is TGTGCCAGCAGCGTAGGGGTAACGGCGGGCACCTACGAGCAGTACTTC. Combining the CDR3 with reference TRBV9 and TRBJ2-7 gives the whole variable domain DSGVTQTPKHLITATGQRVTLRCSPRSGDLSVYWYQQSLDQGLQFLIQYYNGEERAKGNILERFSAQQFPDLHSELNLSSLELGDSALYFCASSVGVTAGTYEQYFGPGTRLTVT.

This chain uses TRBV5-1 with TRBJ2-5; D is unresolved. CDR1 is SGHRS, CDR2 YFSETQ, per germline. V gave up 0 bases and J gave up 1 base, with 10 bases separating them. This CDR3 is built from 15 residues. CDR3 sequence: CASSLEGPFQETQYF. The CDR3 coding sequence is TGCGCCAGCAGCTTGGAGGGCCCCTTCCAAGAGACCCAGTACTTC.

The rearrangement joins TRBV7-2 to TRBJ2-2; a possible D gene is TRBD2 (5 bases). Trimming shortened V by 3 bases and J by 0 bases, and 5 bases separated the two germline ends. Germline CDR1 is SGHTA and CDR2 is FQGNSA. There are 14 residues in the CDR3. The DNA for the CDR3 is TGTGCCAGCAGCTTCGGGGCGAACACCGGGGAGCTGTTTTTT. Its translation: CASSFGANTGELFF.

This clone has just one count. The V call is TRBV10-3, the J call TRBJ2-3; 14 nucleotides agree with TRBD2. Germline CDR1 ENHRY, CDR2 SYGVKD. The CDR3 has 16 residues. The J segment lost 2 bases and the V segment lost 6 bases, leaving 4 bases of the junction unmatched. The CDR3 sequence: CAISRTSGGTTDTQYF. CDR3 bases: TGTGCCATCAGCCGGACTAGCGGGGGGACCACAGATACGCAGTATTTT.

The rearrangement links TRBV10-3 to TRBJ2-1, with D possibly being TRBD1 (5 bases). CDR1 is ENHRY, CDR2 SYGVKD, per germline. This CDR3 contains 15 residues. Trimming cost V 3 bases and J 5 bases, with 14 bases left between them. CDR3 residues: CAISEQDSSHNEQFF. DNA for the CDR3: TGTGCCATCAGTGAACAGGATTCTTCACACAATGAGCAGTTCTTC.

The chain recombines TRBV29-1 with TRBJ2-1, with D unresolved. Per the germline V gene, CDR1 is SQVTM and CDR2 is ANQGSEA. Trimming took off 8 bases at V and 8 bases at J, with 13 bases between the two ends. The CDR3 totals 11 residues. The CDR3 nucleotides are TGCAGCCCAAGTGATGGCGATGAGCAGTTCTTC. Translating it yields CSPSDGDEQFF.

This chain uses TRBV7-9 with TRBJ1-1; D not certain. The germline CDR1 and CDR2 sequences are SEHNR and FQNEAQ (reference sequence). This CDR3 spans 13 amino acids. Trimming left V 10 bases short and J 1 base short, with 13 bases between. The CDR3 here is CATTRETNTEAFF. The CDR3 DNA reads as TGTGCCACCACGAGGGAGACGAACACTGAAGCTTTCTTT.

The V call is TRBV19, the J call TRBJ1-2; TRBD1 might be the D (5 bases). Germline V gene data show CDR1 as LNHDA and CDR2 as SQIVND (reference sequence). Trimming pared 10 bases from V and 8 bases from J, leaving 17 bases between. The CDR3 contains 12 residues. The CDR3 loop is CATAGTFQGYTF. The CDR3, as DNA: TGTGCCACCGCCGGGACTTTCCAAGGCTACACCTTC. Complete variable domain (other parts from reference TRBV19 and TRBJ1-2): DGGITQSPKYLFRKEGQNVTLSCEQNLNHDAMYWYRQDPGQGLRLIYYSQIVNDFQKGDIAEGYSVSREKKESFPLTVTSAQKNPTAFYLCATAGTFQGYTFGSGTRLTVV.

CDR3 amino acids: CASSYSRTDYNEQFF. CDR3 nucleotide sequence: TGTGCCAGCAGTTACTCACGGACAGACTACAATGAGCAGTTCTTC. The chain couples TRBV6-6 to TRBJ2-1, with D perhaps TRBD1 (6 bases). Per germline, CDR1 MNHNY and CDR2 SVGAGI (reference sequence). Trimming pared 0 bases from V and 3 bases from J, leaving 9 bases between. The CDR3 is made up of 15 amino acids.

The genes are TRBV5-5 and TRBJ1-1; the D gene is possibly TRBD1 (6 bases). Between the trimmed V and J ends, which lost 4 bases and 4 bases, there was a span of 20 bases. From germline, CDR1 is SGHKS and CDR2 YYEKEE (reference sequence). CDR3 size: 16 residues. The CDR3 DNA is TGTGCCAGCAGCAGAAGACAGGTGTCTGGGGTCACTGAAGCTTTCTTT. It yields the protein CASSRRQVSGVTEAFF.

The rearrangement uses TRBV7-3 and TRBJ2-3; 11 positions match TRBD2. The CDR3 covers 19 residues. Germline lookup yields CDR1 SGHTA and CDR2 FQGTGA. The trim removed 0 bases at V and 0 bases at J, leaving 8 bases unmatched. CDR3: CASSLTSPSGGRSTDTQYF. The CDR3 DNA reads as TGTGCCAGCAGCTTAACGTCGCCTAGCGGGGGGAGAAGCACAGATACGCAGTATTTT. Together with reference TRBV7-3 and TRBJ2-3, the CDR3 gives the full variable domain: GAGVSQTPSNKVTEKGKYVELRCDPISGHTALYWYRQSLGQGPEFLIYFQGTGAADDSGLPNDRFFAVRPEGSVSTLKIQRTERGDSAVYLCASSLTSPSGGRSTDTQYFGPGTRLTVL.

This clone was observed a handful of times. The chain employs TRBV28 and TRBJ2-7; unclear D gene. CDR1 is MDHEN, CDR2 SYDVKM, per germline. This CDR3 has 15 residues. Deletions cut 4 bases from V and 9 bases from J, with 22 bases between. CDR3 coding DNA: TGTGCCAGCAGTTCCCCAAGGTGGGTAACCGGCGGGCAGTACTTC. It yields the protein CASSSPRWVTGGQYF.

The chain carries TRBV19 and TRBJ1-5, with no clear D. Trimming removed 5 bases at V and 3 bases at J, with 8 bases between. The V gene's germline CDR1 is LNHDA and CDR2 SQIVND (reference sequence). The CDR3 extends over 13 amino acids. The chain's CDR3 is CASSAGPNQPQHF. The CDR3, as DNA: TGTGCCAGTAGTGCCGGACCCAATCAGCCCCAGCATTTT.

The chain carries TRBV29-1 and TRBJ1-1; the D is unclear. There are 12 residues in the CDR3. Germline CDR1 SQVTM, CDR2 ANQGSEA. The ends were cut back, 4 bases at V and 4 bases at J, with 10 bases in the middle. Here the CDR3 reads CSVVGERTEAFF. CDR3 bases: TGCAGCGTTGTGGGTGAGCGCACTGAAGCTTTCTTT.